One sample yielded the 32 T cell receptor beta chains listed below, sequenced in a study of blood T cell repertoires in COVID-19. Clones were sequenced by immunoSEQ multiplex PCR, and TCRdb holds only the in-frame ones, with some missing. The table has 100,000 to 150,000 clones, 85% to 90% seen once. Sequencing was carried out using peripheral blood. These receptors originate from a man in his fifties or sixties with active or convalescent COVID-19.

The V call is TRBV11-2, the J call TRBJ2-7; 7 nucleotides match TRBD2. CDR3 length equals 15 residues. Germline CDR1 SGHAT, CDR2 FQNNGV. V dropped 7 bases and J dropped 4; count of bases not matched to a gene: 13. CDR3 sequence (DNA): TGTGCCAGCACTTCCCTTGGCGGGAGAGAGTACGAGCAGTACTTC. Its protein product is CASTSLGGREYEQYF.

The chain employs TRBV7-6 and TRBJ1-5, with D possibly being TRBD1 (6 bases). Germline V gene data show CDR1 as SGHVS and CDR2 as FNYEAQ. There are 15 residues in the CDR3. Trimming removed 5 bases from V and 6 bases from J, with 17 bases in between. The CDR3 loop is CASSTGSWGIQPQHF. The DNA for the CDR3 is TGTGCCAGCAGCACAGGGTCTTGGGGGATTCAGCCCCAGCATTTT.

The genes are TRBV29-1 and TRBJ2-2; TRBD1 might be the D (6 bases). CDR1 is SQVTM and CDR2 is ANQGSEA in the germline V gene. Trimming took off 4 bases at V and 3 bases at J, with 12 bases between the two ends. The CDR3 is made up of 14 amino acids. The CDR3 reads CSVGAGTYTGELFF. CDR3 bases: TGCAGCGTTGGTGCAGGGACATACACCGGGGAGCTGTTTTTT.

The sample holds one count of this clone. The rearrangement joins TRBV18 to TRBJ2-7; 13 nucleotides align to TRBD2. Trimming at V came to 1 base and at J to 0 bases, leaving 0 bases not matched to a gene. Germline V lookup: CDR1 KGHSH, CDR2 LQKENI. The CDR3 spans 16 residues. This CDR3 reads CASSPRTSGGSYEQYF. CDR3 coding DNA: TGTGCCAGCTCACCACGGACTAGCGGGGGCTCCTACGAGCAGTACTTC.

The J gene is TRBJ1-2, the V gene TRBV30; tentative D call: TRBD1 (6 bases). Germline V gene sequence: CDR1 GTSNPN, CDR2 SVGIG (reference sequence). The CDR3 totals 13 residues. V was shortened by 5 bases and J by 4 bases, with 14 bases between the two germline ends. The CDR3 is CAWVQGVSYGYTF. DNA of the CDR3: TGTGCCTGGGTACAGGGAGTGAGCTATGGCTACACCTTC.

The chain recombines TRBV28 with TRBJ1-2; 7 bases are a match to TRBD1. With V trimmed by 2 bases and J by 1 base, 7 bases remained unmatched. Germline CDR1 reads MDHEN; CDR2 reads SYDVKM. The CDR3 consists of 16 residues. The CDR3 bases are TGTGCCAGCAGTTTAAGTACAGGGGTCAATAACTATGGCTACACCTTC. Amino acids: CASSLSTGVNNYGYTF.

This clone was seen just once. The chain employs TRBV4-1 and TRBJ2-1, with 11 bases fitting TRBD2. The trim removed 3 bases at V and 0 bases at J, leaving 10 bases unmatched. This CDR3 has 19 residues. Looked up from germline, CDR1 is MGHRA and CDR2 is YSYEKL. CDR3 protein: CASSQAGTSGVSSYNEQFF. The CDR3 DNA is TGCGCCAGCAGCCAGGCCGGGACTAGCGGAGTGAGCTCCTACAATGAGCAGTTCTTC.

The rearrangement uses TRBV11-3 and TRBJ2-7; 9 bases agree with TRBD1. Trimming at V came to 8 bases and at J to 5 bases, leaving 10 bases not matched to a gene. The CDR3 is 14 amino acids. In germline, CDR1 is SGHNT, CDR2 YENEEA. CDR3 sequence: CASLDGTGRHEQYF. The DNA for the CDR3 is TGTGCCAGCTTGGACGGGACAGGGCGCCACGAGCAGTACTTC.

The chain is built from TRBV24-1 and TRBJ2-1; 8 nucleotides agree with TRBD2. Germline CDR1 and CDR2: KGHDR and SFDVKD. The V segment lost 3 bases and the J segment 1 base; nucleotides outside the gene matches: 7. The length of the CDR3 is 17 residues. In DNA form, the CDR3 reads TGTGCCACCAGTGATGACCCCACTAGCGGATCCTACAATGAGCAGTTCTTC. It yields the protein CATSDDPTSGSYNEQFF.

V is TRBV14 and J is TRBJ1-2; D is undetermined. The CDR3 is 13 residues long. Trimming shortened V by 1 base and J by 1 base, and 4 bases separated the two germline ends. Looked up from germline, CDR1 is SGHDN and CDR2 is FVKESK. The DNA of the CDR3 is TGTGCCAGCAGCCAAGGAGTTAACTATGGCTACACCTTC. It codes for CASSQGVNYGYTF.

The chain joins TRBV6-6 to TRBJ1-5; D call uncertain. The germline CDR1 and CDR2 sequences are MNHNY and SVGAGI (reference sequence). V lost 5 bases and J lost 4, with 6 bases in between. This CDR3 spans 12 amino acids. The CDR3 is CASSNSNQPQHF. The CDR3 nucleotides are TGTGCCAGCAGTAACAGTAATCAGCCCCAGCATTTT.

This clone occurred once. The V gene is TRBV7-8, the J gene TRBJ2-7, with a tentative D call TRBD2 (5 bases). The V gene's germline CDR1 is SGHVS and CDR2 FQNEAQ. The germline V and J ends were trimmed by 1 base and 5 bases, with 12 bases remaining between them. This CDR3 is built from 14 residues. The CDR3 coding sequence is TGTGCCAGCAGCTTAGTAACTAGTTCCCACGAGCAGTACTTC. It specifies CASSLVTSSHEQYF. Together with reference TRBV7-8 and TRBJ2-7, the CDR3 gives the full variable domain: GAGVSQSPRYKVAKRGQDVALRCDPISGHVSLFWYQQALGQGPEFLTYFQNEAQLDKSGLPSDRFFAERPEGSVSTLKIQRTQQEDSAVYLCASSLVTSSHEQYFGPGTRLTVT.

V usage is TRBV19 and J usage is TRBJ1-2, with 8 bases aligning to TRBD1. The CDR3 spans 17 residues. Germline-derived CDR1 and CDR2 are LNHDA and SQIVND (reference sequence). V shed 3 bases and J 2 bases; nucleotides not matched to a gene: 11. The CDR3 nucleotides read TGTGCCAGTAGTATCACCCCAGGACAGGGACGGAACTATGGCTACACCTTC. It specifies CASSITPGQGRNYGYTF.

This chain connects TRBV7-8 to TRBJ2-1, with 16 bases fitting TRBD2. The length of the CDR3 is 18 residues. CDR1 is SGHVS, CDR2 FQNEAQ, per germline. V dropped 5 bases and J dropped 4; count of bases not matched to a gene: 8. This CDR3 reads CASSISGTSGRAYNEQFF. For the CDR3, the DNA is TGTGCCAGCAGCATCTCCGGGACTAGCGGGAGGGCGTACAATGAGCAGTTCTTC.

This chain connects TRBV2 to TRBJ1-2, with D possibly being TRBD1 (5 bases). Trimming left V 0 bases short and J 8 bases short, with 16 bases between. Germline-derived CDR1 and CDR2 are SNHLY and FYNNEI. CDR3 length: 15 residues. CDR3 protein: CASSEARDSQRGYTF. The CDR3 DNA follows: TGTGCCAGCAGTGAAGCGCGGGACTCCCAGAGGGGCTACACCTTC.

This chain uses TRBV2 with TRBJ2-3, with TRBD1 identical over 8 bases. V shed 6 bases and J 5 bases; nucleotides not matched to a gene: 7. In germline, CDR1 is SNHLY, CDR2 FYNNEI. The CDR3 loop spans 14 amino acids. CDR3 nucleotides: TGTGCCAGCAGGGACAGGGTATCAGAAGATACGCAGTATTTT. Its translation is CASRDRVSEDTQYF.

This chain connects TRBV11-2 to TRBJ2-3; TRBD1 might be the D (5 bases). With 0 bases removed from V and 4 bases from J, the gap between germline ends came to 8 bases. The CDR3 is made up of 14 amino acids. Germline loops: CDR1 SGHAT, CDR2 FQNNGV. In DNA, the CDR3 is TGTGCCAGCAGCTTAGACAGGGCTGCAGATACGCAGTATTTT. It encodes CASSLDRAADTQYF.

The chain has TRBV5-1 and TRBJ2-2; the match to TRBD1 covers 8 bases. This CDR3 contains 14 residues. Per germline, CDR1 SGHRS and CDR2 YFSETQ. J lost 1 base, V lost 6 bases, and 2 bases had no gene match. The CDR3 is CASNGQGNTGELFF. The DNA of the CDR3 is TGCGCCAGCAACGGACAGGGGAACACCGGGGAGCTGTTTTTT. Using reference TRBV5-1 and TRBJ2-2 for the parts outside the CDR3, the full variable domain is KAGVTQTPRYLIKTRGQQVTLSCSPISGHRSVSWYQQTPGQGLQFLFEYFSETQRNKGNFPGRFSGRQFSNSRSEMNVSTLELGDSALYLCASNGQGNTGELFFGEGSRLTVL.

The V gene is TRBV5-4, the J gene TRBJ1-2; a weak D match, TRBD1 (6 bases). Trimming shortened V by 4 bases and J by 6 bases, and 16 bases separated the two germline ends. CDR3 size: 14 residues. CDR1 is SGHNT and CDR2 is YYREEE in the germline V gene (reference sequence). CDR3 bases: TGTGCCAGCAGCGCCCCGAGGGGGTTGCATGGCTACACCTTC. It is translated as CASSAPRGLHGYTF.

The CDR3 loop is CASSPQGLVAFF. The CDR3 bases are TGTGCCAGCAGCCCACAGGGCCTAGTAGCTTTCTTT. The chain has TRBV14 and TRBJ1-1, with D perhaps TRBD1 (6 bases). This CDR3 region has 12 residues. The germline V gene has CDR1 SGHDN and CDR2 FVKESK. The V end lost 4 bases, the J end lost 10 bases, and 13 bases lay between the germline ends.

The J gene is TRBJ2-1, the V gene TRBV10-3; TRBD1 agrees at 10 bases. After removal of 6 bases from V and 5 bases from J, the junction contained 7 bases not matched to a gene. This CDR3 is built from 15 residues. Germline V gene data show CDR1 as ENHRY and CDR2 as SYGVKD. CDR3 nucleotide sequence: TGTGCCATCAGCGTGGGACAGGGGCGAGACAATGAGCAGTTCTTC. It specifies CAISVGQGRDNEQFF.

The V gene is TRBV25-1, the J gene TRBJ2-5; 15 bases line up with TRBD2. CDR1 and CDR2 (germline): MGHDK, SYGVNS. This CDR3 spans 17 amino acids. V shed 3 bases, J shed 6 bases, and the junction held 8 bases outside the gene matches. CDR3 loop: CASSDPGLAGGQKTQYF. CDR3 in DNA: TGTGCCAGCAGTGACCCCGGACTAGCGGGGGGGCAAAAGACCCAGTACTTC.

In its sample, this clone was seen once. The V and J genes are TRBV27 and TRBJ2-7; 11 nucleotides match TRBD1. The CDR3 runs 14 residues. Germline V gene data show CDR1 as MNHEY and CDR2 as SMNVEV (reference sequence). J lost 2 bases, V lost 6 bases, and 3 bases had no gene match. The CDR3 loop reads CASSRTGGPYEQYF. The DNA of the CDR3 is TGTGCCAGCAGCCGGACAGGGGGCCCCTACGAGCAGTACTTC.

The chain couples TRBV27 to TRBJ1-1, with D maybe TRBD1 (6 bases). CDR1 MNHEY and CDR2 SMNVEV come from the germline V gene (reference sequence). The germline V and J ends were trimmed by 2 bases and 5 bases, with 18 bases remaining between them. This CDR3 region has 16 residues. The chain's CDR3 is CASSLNGGLGGTEAFF. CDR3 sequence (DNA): TGTGCCAGCAGTTTAAACGGGGGGCTCGGGGGAACTGAAGCTTTCTTT.

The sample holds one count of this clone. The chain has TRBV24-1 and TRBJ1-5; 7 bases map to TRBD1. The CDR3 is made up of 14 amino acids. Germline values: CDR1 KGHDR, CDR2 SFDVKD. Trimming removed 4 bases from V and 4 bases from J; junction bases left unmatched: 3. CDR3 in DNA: TGTGCCACCAGTGAAGGGACAGAAAATCAGCCCCAGCATTTT. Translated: CATSEGTENQPQHF.

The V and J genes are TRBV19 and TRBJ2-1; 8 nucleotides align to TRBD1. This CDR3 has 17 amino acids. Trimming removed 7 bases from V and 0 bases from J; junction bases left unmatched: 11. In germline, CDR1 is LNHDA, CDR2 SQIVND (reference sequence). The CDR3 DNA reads TGTGCCAGTACCAAAGGGGCAGGGGGCGCCTCCTACAATGAGCAGTTCTTC. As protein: CASTKGAGGASYNEQFF.

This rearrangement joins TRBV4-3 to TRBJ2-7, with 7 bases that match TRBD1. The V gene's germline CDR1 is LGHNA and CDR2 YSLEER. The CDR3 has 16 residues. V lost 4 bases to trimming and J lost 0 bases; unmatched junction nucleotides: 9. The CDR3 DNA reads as TGCGCCAGCAGCCGGAAAGGGGGCGCGGGCTCCTACGAGCAGTACTTC. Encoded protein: CASSRKGGAGSYEQYF.

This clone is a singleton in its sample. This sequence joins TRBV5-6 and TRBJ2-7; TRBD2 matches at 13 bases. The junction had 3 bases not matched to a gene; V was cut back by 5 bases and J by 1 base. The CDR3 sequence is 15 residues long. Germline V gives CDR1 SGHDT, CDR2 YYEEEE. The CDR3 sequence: CASRSTSGRSYEQYF. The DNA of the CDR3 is TGTGCCAGCAGATCGACTAGCGGGAGGTCCTACGAGCAGTACTTC.

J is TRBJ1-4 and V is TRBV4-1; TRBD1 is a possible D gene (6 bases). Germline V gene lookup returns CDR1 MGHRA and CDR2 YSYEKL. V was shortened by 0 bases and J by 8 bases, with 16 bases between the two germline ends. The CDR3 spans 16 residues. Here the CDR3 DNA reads TGCGCCAGCAGCCAAGATATTGGCAGGGGACGGGAAAAACTGTTTTTT. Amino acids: CASSQDIGRGREKLFF.

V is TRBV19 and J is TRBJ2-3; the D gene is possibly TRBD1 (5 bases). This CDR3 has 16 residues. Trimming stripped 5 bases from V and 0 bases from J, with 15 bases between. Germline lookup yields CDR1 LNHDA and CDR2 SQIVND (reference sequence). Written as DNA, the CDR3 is TGTGCCAGTAGTCAACTGGGGCGCCCAAGCACAGATACGCAGTATTTT. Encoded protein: CASSQLGRPSTDTQYF.

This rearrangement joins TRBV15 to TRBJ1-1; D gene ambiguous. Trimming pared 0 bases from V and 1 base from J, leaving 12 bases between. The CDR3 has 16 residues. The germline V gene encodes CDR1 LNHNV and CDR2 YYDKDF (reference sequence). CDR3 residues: CATSRDPARRNTEAFF. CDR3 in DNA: TGTGCCACCAGCAGAGATCCAGCGCGGCGGAACACTGAAGCTTTCTTT. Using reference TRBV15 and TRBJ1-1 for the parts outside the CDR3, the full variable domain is DAMVIQNPRYQVTQFGKPVTLSCSQTLNHNVMYWYQQKSSQAPKLLFHYYDKDFNNEADTPDNFQSRRPNTSFCFLDIRSPGLGDTAMYLCATSRDPARRNTEAFFGQGTRLTVV.

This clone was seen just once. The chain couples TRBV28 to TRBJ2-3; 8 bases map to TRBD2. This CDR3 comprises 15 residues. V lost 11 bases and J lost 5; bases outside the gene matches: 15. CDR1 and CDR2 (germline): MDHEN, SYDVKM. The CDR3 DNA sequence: TGTGCCTCCCACAGCCGCGGGGGGCGGGGAGATACGCAGTATTTT. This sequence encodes CASHSRGGRGDTQYF.